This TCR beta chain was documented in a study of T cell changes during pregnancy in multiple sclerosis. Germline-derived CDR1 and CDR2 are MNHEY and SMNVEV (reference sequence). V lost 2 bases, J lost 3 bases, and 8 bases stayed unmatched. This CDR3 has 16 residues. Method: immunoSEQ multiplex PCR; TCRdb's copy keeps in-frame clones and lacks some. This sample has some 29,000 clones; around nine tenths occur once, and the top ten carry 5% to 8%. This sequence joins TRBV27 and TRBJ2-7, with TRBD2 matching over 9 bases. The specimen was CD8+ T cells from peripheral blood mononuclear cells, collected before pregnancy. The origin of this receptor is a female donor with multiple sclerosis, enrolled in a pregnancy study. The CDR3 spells CASSLDGPSGIYEQYF. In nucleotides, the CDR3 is TGTGCCAGCAGTTTAGATGGGCCTAGCGGGATCTACGAGCAGTACTTC.